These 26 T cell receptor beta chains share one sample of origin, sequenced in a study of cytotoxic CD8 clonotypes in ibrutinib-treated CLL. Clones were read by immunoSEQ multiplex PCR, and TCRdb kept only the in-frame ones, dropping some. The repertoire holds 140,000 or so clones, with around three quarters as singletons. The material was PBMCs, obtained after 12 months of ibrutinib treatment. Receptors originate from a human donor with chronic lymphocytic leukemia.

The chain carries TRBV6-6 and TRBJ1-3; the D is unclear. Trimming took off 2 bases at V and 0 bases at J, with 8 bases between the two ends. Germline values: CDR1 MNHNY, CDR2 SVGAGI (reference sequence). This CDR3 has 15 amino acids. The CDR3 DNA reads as TGTGCCAGCAGTTACGATCAATTCTCTGGAAACACCATATATTTT. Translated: CASSYDQFSGNTIYF.

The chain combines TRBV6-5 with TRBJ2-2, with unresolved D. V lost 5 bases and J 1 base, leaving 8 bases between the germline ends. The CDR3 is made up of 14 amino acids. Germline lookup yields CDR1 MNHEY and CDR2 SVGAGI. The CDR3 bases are TGTGCCAGCAGTACAACTCGGAACACCGGGGAGCTGTTTTTT. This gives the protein CASSTTRNTGELFF.

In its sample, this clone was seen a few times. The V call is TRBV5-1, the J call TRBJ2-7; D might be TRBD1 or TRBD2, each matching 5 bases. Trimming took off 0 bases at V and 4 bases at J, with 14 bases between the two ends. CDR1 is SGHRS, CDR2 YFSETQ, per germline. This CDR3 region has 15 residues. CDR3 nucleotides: TGCGCCAGCAGCTTGGGGTCAGGGACGGATTACGAGCAGTACTTC. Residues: CASSLGSGTDYEQYF.

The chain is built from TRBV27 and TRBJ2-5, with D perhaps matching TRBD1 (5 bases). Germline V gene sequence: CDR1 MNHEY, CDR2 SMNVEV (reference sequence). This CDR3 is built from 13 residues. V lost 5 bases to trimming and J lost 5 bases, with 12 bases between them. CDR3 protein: CASSPQGRETQYF. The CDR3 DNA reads TGTGCCAGCAGTCCGCAGGGTCGGGAGACCCAGTACTTC.

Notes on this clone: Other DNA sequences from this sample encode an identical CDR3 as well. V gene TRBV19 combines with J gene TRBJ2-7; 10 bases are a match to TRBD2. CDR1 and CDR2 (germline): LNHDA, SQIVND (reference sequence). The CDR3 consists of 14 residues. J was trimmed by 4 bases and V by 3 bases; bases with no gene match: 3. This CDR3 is CASSIGTSVYEQYF. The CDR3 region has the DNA TGTGCCAGTAGTATTGGGACTAGCGTGTACGAGCAGTACTTC.

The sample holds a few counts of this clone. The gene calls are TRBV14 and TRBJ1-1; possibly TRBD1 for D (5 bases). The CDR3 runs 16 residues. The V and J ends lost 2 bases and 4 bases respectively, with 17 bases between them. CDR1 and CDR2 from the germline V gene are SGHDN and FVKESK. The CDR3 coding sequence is TGTGCCAGCAGCCAACCCGGGCCCCAGAGGGGCACTGAAGCTTTCTTT. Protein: CASSQPGPQRGTEAFF.

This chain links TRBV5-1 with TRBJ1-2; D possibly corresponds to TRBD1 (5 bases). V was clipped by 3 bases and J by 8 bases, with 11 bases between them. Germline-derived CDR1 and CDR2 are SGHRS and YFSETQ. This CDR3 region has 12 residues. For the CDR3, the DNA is TGCGCCAGCAGCTACCACCGGGACGGCTACACCTTC. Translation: CASSYHRDGYTF.

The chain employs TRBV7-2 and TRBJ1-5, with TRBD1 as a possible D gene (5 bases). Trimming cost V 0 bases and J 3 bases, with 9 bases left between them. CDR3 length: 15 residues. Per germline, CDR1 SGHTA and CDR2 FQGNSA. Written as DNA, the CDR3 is TGTGCCAGCAGCTTAGCGGGACGAATCAATCAGCCCCAGCATTTT. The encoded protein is CASSLAGRINQPQHF. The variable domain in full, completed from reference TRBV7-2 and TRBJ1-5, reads GAGVSQSPSNKVTEKGKDVELRCDPISGHTALYWYRQSLGQGLEFLIYFQGNSAPDKSGLPSDRFSAERTGGSVSTLTIQRTQQEDSAVYLCASSLAGRINQPQHFGDGTRLSIL.

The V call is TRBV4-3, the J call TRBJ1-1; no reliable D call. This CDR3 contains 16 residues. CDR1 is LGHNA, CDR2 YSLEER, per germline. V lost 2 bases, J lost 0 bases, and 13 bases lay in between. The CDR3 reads CASSQSRFPMNTEAFF. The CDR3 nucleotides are TGCGCCAGCAGCCAATCCAGGTTCCCAATGAACACTGAAGCTTTCTTT.

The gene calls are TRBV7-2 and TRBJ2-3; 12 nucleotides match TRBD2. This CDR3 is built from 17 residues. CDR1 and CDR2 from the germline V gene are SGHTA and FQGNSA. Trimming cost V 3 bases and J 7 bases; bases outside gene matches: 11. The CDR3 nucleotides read TGTGCCAGCAGCTTCCGGGAGACTAGCGGGAGTCAGTATACGCAGTATTTT. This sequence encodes CASSFRETSGSQYTQYF.

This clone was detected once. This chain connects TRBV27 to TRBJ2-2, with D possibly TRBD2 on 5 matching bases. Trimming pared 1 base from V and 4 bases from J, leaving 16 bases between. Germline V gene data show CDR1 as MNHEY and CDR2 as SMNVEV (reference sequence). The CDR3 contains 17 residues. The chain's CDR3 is CASSLLSLASGTGELFF. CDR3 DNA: TGTGCCAGCAGTTTATTATCCCTAGCCTCGGGCACCGGGGAGCTGTTTTTT.

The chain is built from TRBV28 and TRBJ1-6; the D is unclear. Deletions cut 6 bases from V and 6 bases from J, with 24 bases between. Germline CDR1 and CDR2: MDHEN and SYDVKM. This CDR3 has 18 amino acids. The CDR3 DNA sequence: TGTGCCAGCAGCACGGCGGCAGAAAACTTCTTATTTAATTCACCCCTCCACTTT. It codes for CASSTAAENFLFNSPLHF.

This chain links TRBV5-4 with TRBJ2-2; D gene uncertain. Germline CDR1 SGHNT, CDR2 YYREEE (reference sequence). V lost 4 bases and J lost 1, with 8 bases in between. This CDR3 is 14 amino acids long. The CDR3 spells CASSLSMNTGELFF. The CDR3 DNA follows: TGTGCCAGCAGCCTATCTATGAACACCGGGGAGCTGTTTTTT.

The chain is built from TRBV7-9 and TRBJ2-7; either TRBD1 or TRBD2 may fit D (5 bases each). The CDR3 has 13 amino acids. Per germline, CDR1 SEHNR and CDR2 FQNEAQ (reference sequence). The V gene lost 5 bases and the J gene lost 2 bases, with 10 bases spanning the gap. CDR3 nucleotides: TGTGCCAGCAGCGCCGAGGGGCCCTACGAGCAGTACTTC. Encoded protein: CASSAEGPYEQYF.

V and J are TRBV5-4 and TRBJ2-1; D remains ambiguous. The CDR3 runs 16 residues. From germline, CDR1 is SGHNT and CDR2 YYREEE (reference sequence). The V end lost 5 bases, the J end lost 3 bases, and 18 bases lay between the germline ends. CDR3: CASSVLERPFYNEQFF. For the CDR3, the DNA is TGTGCCAGCAGTGTGCTCGAACGCCCTTTCTACAATGAGCAGTTCTTC.

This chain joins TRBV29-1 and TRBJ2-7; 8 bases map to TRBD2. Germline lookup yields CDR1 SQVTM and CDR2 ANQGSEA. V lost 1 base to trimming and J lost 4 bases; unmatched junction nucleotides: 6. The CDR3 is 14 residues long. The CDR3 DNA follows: TGCAGCGTTGAAGTTCCGGGCGGGAGGTACGAGCAGTACTTC. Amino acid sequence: CSVEVPGGRYEQYF.

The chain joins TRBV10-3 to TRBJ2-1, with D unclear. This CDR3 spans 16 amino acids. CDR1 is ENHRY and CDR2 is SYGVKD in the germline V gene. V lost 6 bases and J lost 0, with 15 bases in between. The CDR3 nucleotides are TGTGCCATCAGCGCCCCCTCCCCGAGCTCCTACAATGAGCAGTTCTTC. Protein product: CAISAPSPSSYNEQFF.

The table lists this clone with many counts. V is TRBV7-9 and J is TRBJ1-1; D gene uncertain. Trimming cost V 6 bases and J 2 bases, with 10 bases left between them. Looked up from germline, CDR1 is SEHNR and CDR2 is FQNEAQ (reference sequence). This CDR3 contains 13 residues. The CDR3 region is CASRSQINTEAFF. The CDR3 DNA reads TGTGCCAGCAGGTCCCAGATAAACACTGAAGCTTTCTTT.

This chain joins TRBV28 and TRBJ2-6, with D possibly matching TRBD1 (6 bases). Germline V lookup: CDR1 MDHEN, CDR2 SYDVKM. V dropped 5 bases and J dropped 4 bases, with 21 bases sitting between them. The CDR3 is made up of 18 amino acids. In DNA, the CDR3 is TGTGCCAGCAGTCCCCCACGGCAGGGGAGTTACGGGGCCAACGTCCTGACTTTC. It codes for CASSPPRQGSYGANVLTF.

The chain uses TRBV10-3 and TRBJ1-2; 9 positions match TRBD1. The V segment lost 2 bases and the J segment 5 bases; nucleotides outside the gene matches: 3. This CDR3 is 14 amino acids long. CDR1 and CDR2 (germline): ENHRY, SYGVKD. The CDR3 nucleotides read TGTGCCATCAGTGAGGGACAGGGGTATTATGGCTACACCTTC. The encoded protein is CAISEGQGYYGYTF.

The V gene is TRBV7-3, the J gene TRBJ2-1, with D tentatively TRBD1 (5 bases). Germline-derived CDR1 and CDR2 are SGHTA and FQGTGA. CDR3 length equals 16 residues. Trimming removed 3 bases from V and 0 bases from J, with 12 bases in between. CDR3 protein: CASSFWGGGSYNEQFF. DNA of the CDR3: TGTGCCAGCAGCTTTTGGGGCGGCGGCTCCTACAATGAGCAGTTCTTC.

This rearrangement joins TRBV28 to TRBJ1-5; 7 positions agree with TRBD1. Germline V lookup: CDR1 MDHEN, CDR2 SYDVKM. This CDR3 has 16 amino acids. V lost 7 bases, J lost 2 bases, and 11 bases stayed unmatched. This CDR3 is CASTQWTGRGNQPQHF. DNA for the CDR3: TGTGCCAGCACCCAATGGACAGGCCGAGGCAATCAGCCCCAGCATTTT.

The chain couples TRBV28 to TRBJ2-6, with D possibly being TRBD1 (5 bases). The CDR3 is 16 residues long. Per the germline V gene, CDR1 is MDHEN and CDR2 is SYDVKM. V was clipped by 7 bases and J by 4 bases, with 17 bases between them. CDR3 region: CASTAQGTLGANVLTF. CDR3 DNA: TGTGCCAGCACCGCGCAGGGAACTCTCGGGGCCAACGTCCTGACTTTC. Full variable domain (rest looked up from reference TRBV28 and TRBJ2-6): DVKVTQSSRYLVKRTGEKVFLECVQDMDHENMFWYRQDPGLGLRLIYFSYDVKMKEKGDIPEGYSVSREKKERFSLILESASTNQTSMYLCASTAQGTLGANVLTFGAGSRLTVL.

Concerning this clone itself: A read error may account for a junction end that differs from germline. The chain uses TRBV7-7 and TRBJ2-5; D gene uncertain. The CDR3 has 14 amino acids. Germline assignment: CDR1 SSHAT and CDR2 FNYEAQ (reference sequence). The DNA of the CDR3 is TGTGCTAGCAGCTTAGTTGGGGATTGGGAGACCCAGTACTTC. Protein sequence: CASSLVGDWETQYF.

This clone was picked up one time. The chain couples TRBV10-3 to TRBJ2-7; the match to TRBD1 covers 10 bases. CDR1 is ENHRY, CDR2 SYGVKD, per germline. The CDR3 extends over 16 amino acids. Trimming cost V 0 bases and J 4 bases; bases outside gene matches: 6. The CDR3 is CAISESFSGQGYEQYF. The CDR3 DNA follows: TGTGCCATCAGTGAGTCCTTCTCGGGACAGGGGTACGAGCAGTACTTC.

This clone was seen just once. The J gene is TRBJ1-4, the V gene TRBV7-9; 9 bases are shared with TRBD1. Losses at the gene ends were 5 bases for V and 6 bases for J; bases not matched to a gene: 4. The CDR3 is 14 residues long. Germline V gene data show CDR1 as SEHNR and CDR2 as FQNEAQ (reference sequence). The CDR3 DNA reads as TGTGCCAGCAGCAACCGGGACAGGGATGAAAAACTGTTTTTT. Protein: CASSNRDRDEKLFF. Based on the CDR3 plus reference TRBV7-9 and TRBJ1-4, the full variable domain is DTGVSQNPRHKITKRGQNVTFRCDPISEHNRLYWYRQTLGQGPEFLTYFQNEAQLEKSRLLSDRFSAERPKGSFSTLEIQRTEQGDSAMYLCASSNRDRDEKLFFGSGTQLSVL.